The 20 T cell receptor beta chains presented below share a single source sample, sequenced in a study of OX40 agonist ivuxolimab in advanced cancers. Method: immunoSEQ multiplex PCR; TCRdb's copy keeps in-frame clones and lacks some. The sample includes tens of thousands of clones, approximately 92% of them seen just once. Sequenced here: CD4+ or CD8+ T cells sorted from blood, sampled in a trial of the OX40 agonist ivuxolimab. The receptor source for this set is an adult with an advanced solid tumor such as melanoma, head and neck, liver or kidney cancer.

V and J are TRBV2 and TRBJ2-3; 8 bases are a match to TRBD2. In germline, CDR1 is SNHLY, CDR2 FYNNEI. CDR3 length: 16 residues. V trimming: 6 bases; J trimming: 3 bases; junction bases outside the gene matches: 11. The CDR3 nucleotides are TGTGCCAGCAGCGCCCGAGGACTAGCTGGGACAGATACGCAGTATTTT. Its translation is CASSARGLAGTDTQYF.

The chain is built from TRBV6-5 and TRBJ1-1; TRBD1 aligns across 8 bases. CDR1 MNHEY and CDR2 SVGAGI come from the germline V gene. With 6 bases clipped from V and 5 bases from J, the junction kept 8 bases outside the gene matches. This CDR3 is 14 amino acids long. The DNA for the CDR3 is TGTGCCAGCAGACCCACAGGGGGATGGACTGAAGCTTTCTTT. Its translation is CASRPTGGWTEAFF.

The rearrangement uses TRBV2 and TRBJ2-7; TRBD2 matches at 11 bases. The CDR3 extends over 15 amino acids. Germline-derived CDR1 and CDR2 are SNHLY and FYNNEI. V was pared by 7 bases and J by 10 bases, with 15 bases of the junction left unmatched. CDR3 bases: TGTGCCAGCAAGCTGACTCAGACTAGCGGGATCCTACAGTACTTC. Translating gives CASKLTQTSGILQYF.

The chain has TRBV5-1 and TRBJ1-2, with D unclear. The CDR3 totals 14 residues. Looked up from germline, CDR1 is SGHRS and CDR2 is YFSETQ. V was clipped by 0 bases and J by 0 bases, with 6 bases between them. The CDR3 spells CASSLGDSNYGYTF. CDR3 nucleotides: TGCGCCAGCAGCTTGGGGGATTCTAACTATGGCTACACCTTC.

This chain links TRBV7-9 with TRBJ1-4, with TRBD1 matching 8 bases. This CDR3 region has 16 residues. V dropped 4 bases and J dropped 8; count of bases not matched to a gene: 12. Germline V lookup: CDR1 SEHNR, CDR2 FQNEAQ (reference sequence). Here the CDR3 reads CASSSRSGGDPEKLFF. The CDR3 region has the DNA TGTGCCAGCAGCTCTCGATCAGGGGGCGATCCGGAAAAACTGTTTTTT.

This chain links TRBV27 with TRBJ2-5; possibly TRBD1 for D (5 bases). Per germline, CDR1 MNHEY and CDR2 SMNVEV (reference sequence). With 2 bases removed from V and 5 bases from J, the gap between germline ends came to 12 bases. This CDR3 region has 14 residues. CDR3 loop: CASSLRQGRETQYF. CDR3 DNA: TGTGCCAGCAGTTTACGGCAGGGCCGGGAGACCCAGTACTTC.

The CDR3 region is CASSPGISGNTIYF. The CDR3 DNA follows: TGTGCCAGCAGCCCAGGGATCTCTGGAAACACCATATATTTT. This chain joins TRBV5-4 and TRBJ1-3, with a tentative D call TRBD1 (5 bases). V lost 4 bases and J 0 bases, leaving 8 bases between the germline ends. The CDR3 is made up of 14 amino acids. Germline V CDR1 and CDR2: SGHNT, YYREEE (reference sequence). The entire variable domain, with the rest obtained from reference TRBV5-4 and TRBJ1-3, is as follows: ETGVTQSPTHLIKTRGQQVTLRCSSQSGHNTVSWYQQALGQGPQFIFQYYREEENGRGNFPPRFSGLQFPNYSSELNVNALELDDSALYLCASSPGISGNTIYFGEGSWLTVV.

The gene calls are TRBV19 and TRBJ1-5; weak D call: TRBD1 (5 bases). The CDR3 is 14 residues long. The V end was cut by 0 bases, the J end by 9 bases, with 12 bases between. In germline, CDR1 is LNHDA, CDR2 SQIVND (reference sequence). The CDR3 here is CASSIDGGRRPQHF. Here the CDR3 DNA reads TGTGCCAGTAGTATAGACGGGGGAAGGAGGCCCCAGCATTTT. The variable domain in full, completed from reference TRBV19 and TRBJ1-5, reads DGGITQSPKYLFRKEGQNVTLSCEQNLNHDAMYWYRQDPGQGLRLIYYSQIVNDFQKGDIAEGYSVSREKKESFPLTVTSAQKNPTAFYLCASSIDGGRRPQHFGDGTRLSIL.

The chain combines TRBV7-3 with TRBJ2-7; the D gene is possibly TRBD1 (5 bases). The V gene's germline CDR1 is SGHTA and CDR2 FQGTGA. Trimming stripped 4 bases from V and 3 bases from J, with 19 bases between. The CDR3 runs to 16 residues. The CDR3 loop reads CASSSGPRVSIYEQYF. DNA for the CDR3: TGTGCCAGCAGCTCAGGCCCCAGGGTGAGCATCTACGAGCAGTACTTC.

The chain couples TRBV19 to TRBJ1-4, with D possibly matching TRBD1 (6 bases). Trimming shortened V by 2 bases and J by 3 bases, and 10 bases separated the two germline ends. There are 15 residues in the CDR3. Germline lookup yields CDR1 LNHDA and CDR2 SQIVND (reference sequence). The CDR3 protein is CASSISGAANEKLFF. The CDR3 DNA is TGTGCCAGTAGTATATCGGGGGCGGCTAATGAAAAACTGTTTTTT.

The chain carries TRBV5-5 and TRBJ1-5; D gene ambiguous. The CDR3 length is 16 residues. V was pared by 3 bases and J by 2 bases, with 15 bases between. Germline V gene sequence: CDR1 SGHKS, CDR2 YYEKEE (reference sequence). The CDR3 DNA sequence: TGTGCCAGCAGCTGGAGCCCCAGCGAGGGCAATCAGCCCCAGCATTTT. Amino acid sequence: CASSWSPSEGNQPQHF.

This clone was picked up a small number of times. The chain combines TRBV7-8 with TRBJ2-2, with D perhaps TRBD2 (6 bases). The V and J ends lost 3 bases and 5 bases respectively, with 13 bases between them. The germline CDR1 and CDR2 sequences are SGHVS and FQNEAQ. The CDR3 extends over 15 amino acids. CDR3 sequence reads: CASSFWRGGTGELFF. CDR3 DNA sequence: TGTGCCAGCAGCTTCTGGCGGGGCGGGACCGGGGAGCTGTTTTTT.

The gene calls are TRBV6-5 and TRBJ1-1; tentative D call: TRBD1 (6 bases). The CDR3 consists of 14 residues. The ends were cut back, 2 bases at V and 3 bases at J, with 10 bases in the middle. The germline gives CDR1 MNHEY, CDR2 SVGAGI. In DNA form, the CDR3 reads TGTGCCAGCAGTTACCCGGGACAAGACACTGAAGCTTTCTTT. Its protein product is CASSYPGQDTEAFF.

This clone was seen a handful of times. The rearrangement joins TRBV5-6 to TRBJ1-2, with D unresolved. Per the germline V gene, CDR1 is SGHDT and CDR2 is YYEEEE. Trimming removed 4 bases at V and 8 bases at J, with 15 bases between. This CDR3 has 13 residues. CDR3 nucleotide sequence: TGTGCCAGCAGCCGTACGAGGCAAGGGGGCTACACCTTC. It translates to CASSRTRQGGYTF.

The CDR3 loop reads CASSTQETYNSPLHF. The CDR3 nucleotides are TGTGCCAGCAGCACACAGGAGACCTATAATTCACCCCTCCACTTT. The chain links TRBV13 to TRBJ1-6; D possibly corresponds to TRBD1 (5 bases). Germline V gene data show CDR1 as PRHDT and CDR2 as FYEKMQ (reference sequence). Between the trimmed V and J ends, which lost 5 bases and 2 bases, there was a span of 10 bases. There are 15 residues in the CDR3.

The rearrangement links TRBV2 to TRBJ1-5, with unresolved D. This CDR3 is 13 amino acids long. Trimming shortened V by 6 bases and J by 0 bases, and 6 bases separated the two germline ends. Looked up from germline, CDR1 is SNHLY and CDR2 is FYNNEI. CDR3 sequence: CASSDDSNQPQHF. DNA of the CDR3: TGTGCCAGCAGCGACGATAGCAATCAGCCCCAGCATTTT.

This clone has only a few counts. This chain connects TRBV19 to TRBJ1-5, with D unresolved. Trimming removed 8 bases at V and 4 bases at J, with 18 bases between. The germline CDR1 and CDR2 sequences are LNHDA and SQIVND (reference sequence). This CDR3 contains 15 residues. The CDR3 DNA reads TGTGCCAGTCTACCTGGACCCGGCGCGAATCAGCCCCAGCATTTT. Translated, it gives CASLPGPGANQPQHF.

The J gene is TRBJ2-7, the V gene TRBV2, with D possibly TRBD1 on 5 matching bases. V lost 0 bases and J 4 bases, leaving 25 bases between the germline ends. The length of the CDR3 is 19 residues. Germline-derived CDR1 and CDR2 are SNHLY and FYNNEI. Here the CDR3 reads CASSEALSLGGATTYEQYV. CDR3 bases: TGTGCCAGCAGTGAAGCGCTCTCACTTGGTGGGGCTACCACTTACGAGCAGTACGTC.

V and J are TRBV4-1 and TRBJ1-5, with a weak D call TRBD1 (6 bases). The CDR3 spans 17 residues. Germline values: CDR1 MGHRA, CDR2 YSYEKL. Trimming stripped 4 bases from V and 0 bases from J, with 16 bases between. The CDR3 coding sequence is TGCGCCAGCAGCCGGATGACAGGCCCTGATAGCAATCAGCCCCAGCATTTT. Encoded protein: CASSRMTGPDSNQPQHF.

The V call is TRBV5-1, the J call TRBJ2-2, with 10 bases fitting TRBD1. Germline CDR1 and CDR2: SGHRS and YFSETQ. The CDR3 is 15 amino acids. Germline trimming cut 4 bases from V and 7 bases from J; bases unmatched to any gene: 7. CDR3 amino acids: CASSLGQGEVGELFF. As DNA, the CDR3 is TGCGCCAGCAGCCTAGGACAGGGGGAAGTCGGGGAGCTGTTTTTT. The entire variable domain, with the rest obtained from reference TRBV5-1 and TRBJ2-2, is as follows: KAGVTQTPRYLIKTRGQQVTLSCSPISGHRSVSWYQQTPGQGLQFLFEYFSETQRNKGNFPGRFSGRQFSNSRSEMNVSTLELGDSALYLCASSLGQGEVGELFFGEGSRLTVL.